The subject of this entry is one T cell receptor (beta chain). Method: immunoSEQ multiplex PCR; TCRdb's copy keeps in-frame clones and lacks some. The table records some 100,000 clones, 85% to 90% of them present only once. The CDR3 totals 14 residues. The germline CDR1 and CDR2 sequences are SQVTM and ANQGSEA. V lost 4 bases to trimming and J lost 1 base, with 11 bases between them. The sample is drawn from a study of blood T cell repertoires in COVID-19. V gene TRBV29-1 combines with J gene TRBJ1-5, with unresolved D. The source is a human donor in a cohort sampled during active COVID-19. Sequenced material: peripheral blood. The chain's CDR3 is CSVAPGGSNQPQHF. The CDR3 nucleotides read TGCAGCGTTGCCCCGGGAGGCAGCAATCAGCCCCAGCATTTT.